The 15 T cell receptor beta chains below were found in one sample sequenced in a study of blood T cell repertoires in COVID-19. The method was immunoSEQ multiplex PCR; TCRdb's version includes in-frame clones alone and lacks a portion of them. The data contain approximately 170,000 clones, 82% of them singletons. The sequenced material came from peripheral blood. These receptors originate from a woman aged 80 or older with active or convalescent COVID-19.

V is TRBV25-1 and J is TRBJ1-1, with a tentative D call TRBD1 (5 bases). Germline assignment: CDR1 MGHDK and CDR2 SYGVNS. Trimming removed 4 bases at V and 4 bases at J, with 13 bases between. The CDR3 totals 14 residues. For the CDR3, the DNA is TGTGCCAGCAGTGGAAGGGGATTTACCACTGAAGCTTTCTTT. This translates into CASSGRGFTTEAFF.

This chain connects TRBV25-1 to TRBJ1-2, with D perhaps TRBD1 (5 bases). The germline V gene encodes CDR1 MGHDK and CDR2 SYGVNS. V was pared by 7 bases and J by 3 bases, with 15 bases between. The CDR3 covers 14 residues. CDR3 bases: TGTGCCAGCACCCAGGCGGGGGTTGACTATGGCTACACCTTC. Protein: CASTQAGVDYGYTF.

This clone was detected only a few times. The chain has TRBV7-3 and TRBJ1-1, with TRBD1 identical over 8 bases. The germline V gene has CDR1 SGHTA and CDR2 FQGTGA. The length of the CDR3 is 15 residues. V dropped 1 base and J dropped 5; count of bases not matched to a gene: 6. DNA for the CDR3: TGTGCCAGCAGCTTAAGGAGGACAGGGCAAACTGAAGCTTTCTTT. Protein: CASSLRRTGQTEAFF. Looking up the rest from reference TRBV7-3 and TRBJ1-1 gives the full variable domain: GAGVSQTPSNKVTEKGKYVELRCDPISGHTALYWYRQSLGQGPEFLIYFQGTGAADDSGLPNDRFFAVRPEGSVSTLKIQRTERGDSAVYLCASSLRRTGQTEAFFGQGTRLTVV.

The chain couples TRBV5-1 to TRBJ1-1; unclear D gene. In germline, CDR1 is SGHRS, CDR2 YFSETQ. This CDR3 spans 15 amino acids. V was cut by 0 bases and J by 0 bases, with 9 bases left in between. In DNA form, the CDR3 reads TGCGCCAGCAGCTTGGTCGCTAACCTGAACACTGAAGCTTTCTTT. Its protein is CASSLVANLNTEAFF.

The V gene is TRBV18, the J gene TRBJ2-1, with 10 positions matching TRBD2. The CDR3 is made up of 14 amino acids. With 2 bases clipped from V and 7 bases from J, the junction kept 2 bases outside the gene matches. CDR1 and CDR2 (germline): KGHSH, LQKENI. The CDR3 is CASSPGLAVNEQFF. The CDR3 region has the DNA TGTGCCAGCTCACCAGGACTAGCGGTGAATGAGCAGTTCTTC.

This chain joins TRBV19 and TRBJ2-4; possible D gene TRBD2, 6 bases. This CDR3 region has 15 residues. The germline gives CDR1 LNHDA, CDR2 SQIVND (reference sequence). Trimming stripped 5 bases from V and 6 bases from J, with 17 bases between. This CDR3 reads CASSPSGVTPNIQYF. The CDR3 nucleotides read TGTGCCAGTAGTCCCTCGGGGGTCACCCCAAACATTCAGTACTTC. Looking up the rest from reference TRBV19 and TRBJ2-4 gives the full variable domain: DGGITQSPKYLFRKEGQNVTLSCEQNLNHDAMYWYRQDPGQGLRLIYYSQIVNDFQKGDIAEGYSVSREKKESFPLTVTSAQKNPTAFYLCASSPSGVTPNIQYFGAGTRLSVL.

The V and J genes are TRBV3-1 (or the pseudogene TRBV3-2) and TRBJ1-1; D is ambiguous. This CDR3 has 12 amino acids. Germline V lookup: CDR1 LGHDT, CDR2 YNNKEL (reference sequence). V shed 4 bases and J shed 6 bases, with 9 bases lying between them. CDR3 in amino acids: CASSPLGAEAFF. The CDR3 bases are TGTGCCAGCAGCCCCCTAGGCGCTGAAGCTTTCTTT.

In DNA form, the CDR3 reads TGTGCCTGGAGCGTAGACAGGGTGACACAGCCCCAGCATTTT. Residues: CAWSVDRVTQPQHF. The chain recombines TRBV30 with TRBJ1-5; 7 nucleotides align to TRBD1. V shed 3 bases, J shed 7 bases, and the junction held 9 bases outside the gene matches. The CDR3 sequence is 14 residues long. From germline, CDR1 is GTSNPN and CDR2 SVGIG (reference sequence).

The chain is built from TRBV19 and TRBJ1-2; 12 bases align to TRBD1. Germline trimming cut 4 bases from V and 3 bases from J; bases unmatched to any gene: 3. The length of the CDR3 is 15 residues. Germline lookup yields CDR1 LNHDA and CDR2 SQIVND (reference sequence). In nucleotides, the CDR3 is TGTGCCAGTAGTACCGGGACAGGGGGCTACTATGGCTACACCTTC. Residues: CASSTGTGGYYGYTF. The full variable domain, its missing parts supplied by reference TRBV19 and TRBJ1-2, is DGGITQSPKYLFRKEGQNVTLSCEQNLNHDAMYWYRQDPGQGLRLIYYSQIVNDFQKGDIAEGYSVSREKKESFPLTVTSAQKNPTAFYLCASSTGTGGYYGYTFGSGTRLTVV.

This chain joins TRBV2 and TRBJ1-5; possibly TRBD1 for D (5 bases). The CDR3 length is 11 residues. Between the trimmed V and J ends, which lost 3 bases and 9 bases, there was a span of 6 bases. Germline assignment: CDR1 SNHLY and CDR2 FYNNEI. The CDR3 loop reads CASSDGGPQHF. CDR3 DNA sequence: TGTGCCAGCAGTGACGGGGGGCCCCAGCATTTT.

This clone was recorded a few times. The genes are TRBV18 and TRBJ1-4; 8 bases align to TRBD1. Trimming removed 4 bases from V and 5 bases from J; junction bases left unmatched: 0. CDR3 length: 13 residues. Germline values: CDR1 KGHSH, CDR2 LQKENI. Here the CDR3 reads CASSHRGNEKLFF. The CDR3 bases are TGTGCCAGCTCACACAGGGGGAATGAAAAACTGTTTTTT.

This clone occurred once. The V and J genes are TRBV19 and TRBJ2-7; 10 nucleotides line up with TRBD2. This CDR3 contains 15 residues. V lost 4 bases and J lost 4; bases outside the gene matches: 7. Germline CDR1 reads LNHDA; CDR2 reads SQIVND (reference sequence). The CDR3 nucleotides read TGTGCCAGTAGTACGCCTAGCGGGGGTGTTTACGAGCAGTACTTC. Protein product: CASSTPSGGVYEQYF.

The rearrangement links TRBV4-1 to TRBJ2-7, with 14 bases lining up with TRBD2. In germline, CDR1 is MGHRA, CDR2 YSYEKL. V was pared by 0 bases and J by 6 bases, with 4 bases of the junction left unmatched. This CDR3 has 16 residues. The CDR3 sequence is CASSQEEGLAGVEQYF. DNA for the CDR3: TGCGCCAGCAGCCAAGAAGAGGGACTAGCGGGAGTCGAGCAGTACTTC.

This chain links TRBV5-1 with TRBJ1-1; TRBD1 matches 8 bases. Trimming at V came to 0 bases and at J to 11 bases, leaving 6 bases not matched to a gene. This CDR3 is 13 amino acids long. Germline CDR1 reads SGHRS; CDR2 reads YFSETQ. The CDR3 spells CASSLETGGSAFF. The CDR3 DNA follows: TGCGCCAGCAGCTTGGAAACAGGGGGGTCGGCTTTCTTT. Full variable domain (outside the CDR3, taken from reference TRBV5-1 and TRBJ1-1): KAGVTQTPRYLIKTRGQQVTLSCSPISGHRSVSWYQQTPGQGLQFLFEYFSETQRNKGNFPGRFSGRQFSNSRSEMNVSTLELGDSALYLCASSLETGGSAFFGQGTRLTVV.

The V and J genes are TRBV5-1 and TRBJ2-3, with TRBD2 matching 9 bases. Germline assignment: CDR1 SGHRS and CDR2 YFSETQ. The CDR3 sequence is 15 residues long. The trim removed 3 bases at V and 0 bases at J, leaving 2 bases unmatched. CDR3 nucleotides: TGCGCCAGCAGCTCTAGCGGGACCAGCACAGATACGCAGTATTTT. Translation gives CASSSSGTSTDTQYF.